This TCR beta chain was profiled in a study of cytomegalovirus exposure and HLA in healthy donors. 13 Jbeta primers and 60 Vbeta primers were used for the PCR. The data were produced by immunoSEQ multiplex PCR, yet TCRdb's version contains in-frame clones alone and is incomplete. The sample includes approximately 150,000 clones, about 84% seen only once; the top ten take 6.2%. Concerning this clone: The antigen is unknown.

General study points: Presence/absence results assume similar sequencing depth per donor, which may not hold.

This CDR3 has 9 residues. This sequence was found in a woman between 40 and 55 years old in good health and CMV-seropositive. The chain carries TRBV1 and TRBJ2-5; no check of the table's D call, TRBD2, against the DNA was made. The J call may be in error: the DNA end matches TRBJ2-7 better. TRBV1 corresponds to a pseudogene. The sequenced material came from PBMCs. The CDR3 DNA is TGCACCAGCAGCTCCGAGCAGTACTTC. Translated, it gives CTSSSEQYF.